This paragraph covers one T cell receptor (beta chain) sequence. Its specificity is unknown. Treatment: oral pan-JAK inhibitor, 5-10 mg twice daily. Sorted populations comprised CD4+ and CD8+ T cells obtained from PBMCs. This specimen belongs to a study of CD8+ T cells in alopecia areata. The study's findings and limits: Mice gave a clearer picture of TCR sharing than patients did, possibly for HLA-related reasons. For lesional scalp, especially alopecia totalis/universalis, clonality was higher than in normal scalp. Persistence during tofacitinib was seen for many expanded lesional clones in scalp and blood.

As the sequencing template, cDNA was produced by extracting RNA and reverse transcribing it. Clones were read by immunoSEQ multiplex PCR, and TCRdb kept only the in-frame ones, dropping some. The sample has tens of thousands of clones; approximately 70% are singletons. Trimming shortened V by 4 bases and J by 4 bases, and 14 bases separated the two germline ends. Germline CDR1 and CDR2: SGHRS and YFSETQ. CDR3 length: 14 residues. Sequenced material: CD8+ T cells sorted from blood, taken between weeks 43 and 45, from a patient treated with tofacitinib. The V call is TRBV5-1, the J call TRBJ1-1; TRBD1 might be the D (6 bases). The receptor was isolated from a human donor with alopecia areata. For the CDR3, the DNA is TGCGCCAGCAGCCCCCTGGGGGCAGCCACTGAAGCTTTCTTT. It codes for CASSPLGAATEAFF.